Following are 12 T cell receptor beta chains from one sample sequenced in a study of cytomegalovirus exposure and HLA in healthy donors. Primers: 60 Vbeta forward and 13 Jbeta reverse. Assay: immunoSEQ multiplex PCR; the TCRdb copy retains only in-frame clones and omits some. This table holds approximately 72,000 clones. Sequencing was carried out using PBMCs. The receptors originated from a man in his forties in good health and CMV-seronegative.

The chain recombines TRBV7-2 with TRBJ2-1; 9 bases line up with TRBD2. J was trimmed by 2 bases and V by 1 base; bases with no gene match: 6. This CDR3 has 17 residues. Germline CDR1 and CDR2: SGHTA and FQGNSA. CDR3: CASSLDPQRGAYNEQFF. Written as DNA, the CDR3 is TGTGCCAGCAGCTTAGACCCTCAGCGGGGGGCCTACAATGAGCAGTTCTTC.

V is TRBV2 and J is TRBJ2-7; 10 bases match TRBD1. J was trimmed by 2 bases and V by 6 bases; bases with no gene match: 4. Looked up from germline, CDR1 is SNHLY and CDR2 is FYNNEI. The CDR3 is 14 amino acids. As DNA, the CDR3 is TGTGCCAGCAGCGGACAGGGGGGACCCTACGAGCAGTACTTC. This gives the protein CASSGQGGPYEQYF.

The chain combines TRBV10-2 with TRBJ2-7; tentatively, D is TRBD2 (7 bases). This CDR3 spans 14 amino acids. The ends were cut back, 2 bases at V and 0 bases at J, with 8 bases in the middle. Germline CDR1 is WSHSY and CDR2 is SAAADI. The CDR3 sequence is CASSERGASYEQYF. The DNA for the CDR3 is TGCGCCAGCAGTGAGCGGGGGGCCTCCTACGAGCAGTACTTC.

V is TRBV10-1 and J is TRBJ2-3; 8 bases line up with TRBD1. The germline CDR1 and CDR2 sequences are WNHNN and SYGVQD (reference sequence). The CDR3 spans 12 residues. V shed 3 bases, J shed 7 bases, and the junction held 0 bases outside the gene matches. As DNA, the CDR3 is TGCGCCAGCAGTGACAGGGGGCATACGCAGTATTTT. Residues: CASSDRGHTQYF.

J is TRBJ2-6 and V is TRBV29-1, with TRBD1 matching 11 bases. The CDR3 runs 18 residues. Unmatched junction bases numbered 11, after V lost 6 bases and J lost 1 base. Looked up from germline, CDR1 is SQVTM and CDR2 is ANQGSEA. CDR3 nucleotide sequence: TGCAGCGTGGGACCCGGGACAGGGGGTAGTTCTGGGGCCAACGTCCTGACTTTC. It encodes CSVGPGTGGSSGANVLTF.

V and J are TRBV4-1 and TRBJ2-3, with D perhaps matching TRBD2 (5 bases). CDR1 MGHRA and CDR2 YSYEKL come from the germline V gene. The CDR3 has 13 residues. The V and J ends lost 0 bases and 7 bases respectively, with 8 bases between them. The CDR3 loop reads CASSQDLGNTQYF. As DNA, the CDR3 is TGCGCCAGCAGCCAAGATCTCGGGAATACGCAGTATTTT.

The rearrangement joins TRBV7-3 to TRBJ2-1, with 9 bases matching TRBD1. The CDR3 extends over 15 amino acids. V lost 4 bases, J lost 10 bases, and 11 bases stayed unmatched. Germline V gene data show CDR1 as SGHTA and CDR2 as FQGTGA. CDR3 in DNA: TGTGCCAGCAGCTCCGGGACAGGGAGTCGCGGGGAGCAGTTCTTC. This encodes CASSSGTGSRGEQFF.

A note on this clone: Other DNA sequences within the sample encode an identical CDR3. In DNA form, the CDR3 reads TGTGCCAGTGGTAGAACGGAGAGCTCCTACAATGAGCAGTTCTTC. Translation: CASGRTESSYNEQFF. The chain has TRBV9 and TRBJ2-1; no clear D gene. The CDR3 sequence is 15 residues long. Germline V gives CDR1 SGDLS, CDR2 YYNGEE. With 8 bases removed from V and 0 bases from J, the gap between germline ends came to 15 bases.

The chain joins TRBV18 to TRBJ1-5; no clear D. Trimming removed 3 bases at V and 4 bases at J, with 16 bases between. The CDR3 has 16 residues. Germline-derived CDR1 and CDR2 are KGHSH and LQKENI. CDR3 sequence (DNA): TGTGCCAGCTCACCGGAGGAGGGCCTAGGGAATCAGCCCCAGCATTTT. Protein product: CASSPEEGLGNQPQHF.

The chain uses TRBV6-6 and TRBJ2-5; 7 positions agree with TRBD2. V dropped 6 bases and J dropped 4; count of bases not matched to a gene: 5. Germline CDR1 reads MNHNY; CDR2 reads SVGAGI (reference sequence). CDR3 length equals 13 residues. The CDR3 DNA is TGTGCCAGCAGCTGGGGGAGGGGAGAGACCCAGTACTTC. Its translation is CASSWGRGETQYF.

The CDR3 sequence is CASSELGQGNTEAFF. The DNA for the CDR3 is TGTGCCAGCAGTGAACTGGGACAAGGGAACACTGAAGCTTTCTTT. The chain links TRBV6-1 to TRBJ1-1; possible D gene TRBD1, 6 bases. Trimming took 2 bases from V and 1 from J, leaving 11 bases between them. The CDR3 has 15 residues. Germline CDR1 MNHNS, CDR2 SASEGT.

V gene TRBV19 combines with J gene TRBJ2-2; D call uncertain. This CDR3 region has 16 residues. Looked up from germline, CDR1 is LNHDA and CDR2 is SQIVND (reference sequence). V was clipped by 5 bases and J by 5 bases, with 18 bases between them. CDR3 DNA: TGTGCCAGTAGTCGATCCGCGTTGAGTGAGACCGGGGAGCTGTTTTTT. The encoded protein is CASSRSALSETGELFF.